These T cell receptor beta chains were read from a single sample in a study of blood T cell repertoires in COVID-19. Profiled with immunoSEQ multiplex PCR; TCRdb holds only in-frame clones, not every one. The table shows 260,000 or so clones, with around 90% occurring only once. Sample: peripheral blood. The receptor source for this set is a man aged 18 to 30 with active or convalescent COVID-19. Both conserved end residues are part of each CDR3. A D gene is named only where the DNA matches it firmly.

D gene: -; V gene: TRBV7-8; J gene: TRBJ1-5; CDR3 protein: CASSLQQDQPQHF
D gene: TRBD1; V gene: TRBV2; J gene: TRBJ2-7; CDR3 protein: CASLYRDREYEQYF
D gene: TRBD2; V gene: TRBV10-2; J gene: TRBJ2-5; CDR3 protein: CASRLAGGQETQYF
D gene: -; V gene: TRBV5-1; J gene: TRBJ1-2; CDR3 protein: CASSQRASGYTF
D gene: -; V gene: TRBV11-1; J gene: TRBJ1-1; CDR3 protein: CASSRQTEAFF
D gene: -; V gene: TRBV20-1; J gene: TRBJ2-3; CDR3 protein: CSASETSTDTQYF
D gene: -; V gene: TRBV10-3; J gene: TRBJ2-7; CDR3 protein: CAIKAGTGPYEQYF
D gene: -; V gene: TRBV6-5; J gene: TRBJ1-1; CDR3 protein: CASSYSSGVPNTEAFF
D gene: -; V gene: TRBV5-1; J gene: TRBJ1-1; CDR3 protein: CASSPHNTNTEAFF
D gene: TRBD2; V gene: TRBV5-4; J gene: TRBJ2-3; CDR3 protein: CASSLSGGGAPDTQYF
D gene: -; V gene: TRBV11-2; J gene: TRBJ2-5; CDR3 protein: CASRGLGGPRETQYF
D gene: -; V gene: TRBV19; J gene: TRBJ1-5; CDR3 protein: CASSLDGYQPQHF
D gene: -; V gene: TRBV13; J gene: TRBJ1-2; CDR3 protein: CASSSRGFGYTF
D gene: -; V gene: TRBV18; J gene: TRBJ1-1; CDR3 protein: CASSLKEVAEAFF
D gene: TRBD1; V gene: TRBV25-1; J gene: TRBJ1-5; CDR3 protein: CASSDPGTGNQPQHF
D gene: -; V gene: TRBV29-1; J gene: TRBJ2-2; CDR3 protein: CSVVGTTNTGELFF
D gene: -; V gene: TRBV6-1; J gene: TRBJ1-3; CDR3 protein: CASSERGADSGNTIYF
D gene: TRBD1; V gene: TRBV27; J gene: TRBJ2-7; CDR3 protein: CASSRPGQGYEQYF
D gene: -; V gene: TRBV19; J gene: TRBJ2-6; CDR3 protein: CASSYFNSGANVLTF
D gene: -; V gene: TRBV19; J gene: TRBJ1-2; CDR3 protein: CASSANNRFGYTF
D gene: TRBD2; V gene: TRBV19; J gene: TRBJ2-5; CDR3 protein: CASRKGTSGTAEETQYF
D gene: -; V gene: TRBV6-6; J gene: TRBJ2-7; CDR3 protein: CASSGSTYEQYF
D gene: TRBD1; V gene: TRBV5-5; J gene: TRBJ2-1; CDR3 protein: CASSFRPTGGNEQFF
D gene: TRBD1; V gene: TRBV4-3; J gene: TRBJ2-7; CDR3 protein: CASSQVNLRDRSYEQYF
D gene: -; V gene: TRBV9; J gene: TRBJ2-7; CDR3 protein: CASSVGREAYEQYF
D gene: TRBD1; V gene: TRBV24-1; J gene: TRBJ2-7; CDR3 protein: CATSSETGVLGEQYF
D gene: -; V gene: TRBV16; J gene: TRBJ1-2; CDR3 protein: CASSLTPGQAEYGYTF
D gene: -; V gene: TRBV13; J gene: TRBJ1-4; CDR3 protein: CASSLLTESYEKLFF
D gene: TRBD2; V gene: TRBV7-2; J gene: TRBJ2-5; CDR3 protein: CASSLGGGAFKTQYF
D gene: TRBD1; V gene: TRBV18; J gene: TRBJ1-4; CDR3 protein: CASSEWQGDEKLFF
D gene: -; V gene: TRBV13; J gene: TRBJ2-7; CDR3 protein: CASSFRGYEQYF
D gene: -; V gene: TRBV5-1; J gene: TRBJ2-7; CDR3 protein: CASSLIPGYEQYF
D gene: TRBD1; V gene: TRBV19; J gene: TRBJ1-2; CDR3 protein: CASSPRDSSWTF
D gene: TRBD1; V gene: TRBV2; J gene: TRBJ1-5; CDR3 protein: CASNGEGASNQPQHF
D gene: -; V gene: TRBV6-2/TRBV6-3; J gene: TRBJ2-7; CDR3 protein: CASSYGRPSYEQYF
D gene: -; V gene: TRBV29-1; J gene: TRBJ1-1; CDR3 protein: CSVYPGVNTEAFF
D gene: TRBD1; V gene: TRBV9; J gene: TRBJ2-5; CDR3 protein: CASSPRDRDPETQYF
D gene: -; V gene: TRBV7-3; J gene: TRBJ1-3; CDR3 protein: CASSLSPGQGSGNTIYF
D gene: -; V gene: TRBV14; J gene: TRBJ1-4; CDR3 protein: CASSQARGVLFF
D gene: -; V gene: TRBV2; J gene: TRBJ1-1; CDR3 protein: CASSYETGNTEAFF
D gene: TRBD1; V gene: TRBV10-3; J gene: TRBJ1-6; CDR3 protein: CAISESRFRDSYSPLHF
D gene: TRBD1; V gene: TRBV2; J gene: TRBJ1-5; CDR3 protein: CASTQNPGGNQSQHF
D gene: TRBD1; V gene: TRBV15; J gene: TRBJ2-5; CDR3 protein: CATSRANRDRGPETQYF
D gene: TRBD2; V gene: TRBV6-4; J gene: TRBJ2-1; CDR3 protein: CASSPGAGDYNEQFF
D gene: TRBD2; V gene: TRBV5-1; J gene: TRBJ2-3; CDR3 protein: CASSLSGFQDTQYF
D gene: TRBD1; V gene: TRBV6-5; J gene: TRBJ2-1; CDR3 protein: CASSRGTGGRNEQFF
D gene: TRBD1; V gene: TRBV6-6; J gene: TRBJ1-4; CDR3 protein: CASSPGTGAEKLFF
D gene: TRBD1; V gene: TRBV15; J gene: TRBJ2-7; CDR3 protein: CATSRARTGYYEQYF
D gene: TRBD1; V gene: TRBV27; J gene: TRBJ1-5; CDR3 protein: CASSPGTGGGQPQHF
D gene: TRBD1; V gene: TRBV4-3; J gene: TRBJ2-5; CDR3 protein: CASSQDSGQPWETQYF
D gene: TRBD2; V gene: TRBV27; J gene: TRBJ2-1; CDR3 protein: CASRGLAGSYNEQFF
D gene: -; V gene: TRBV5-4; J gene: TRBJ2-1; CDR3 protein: CASSLEEYNEQFF